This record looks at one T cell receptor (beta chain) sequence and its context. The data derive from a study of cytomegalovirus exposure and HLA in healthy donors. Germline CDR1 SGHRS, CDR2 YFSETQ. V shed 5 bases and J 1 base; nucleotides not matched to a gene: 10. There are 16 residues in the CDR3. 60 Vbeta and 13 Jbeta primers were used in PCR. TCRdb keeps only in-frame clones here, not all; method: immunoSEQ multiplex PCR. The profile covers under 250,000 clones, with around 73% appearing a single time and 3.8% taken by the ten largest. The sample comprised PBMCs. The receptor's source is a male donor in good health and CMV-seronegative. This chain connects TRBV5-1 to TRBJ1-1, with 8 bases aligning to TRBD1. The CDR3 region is CASSYRGVVKNTEAFF. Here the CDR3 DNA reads TGCGCCAGCAGTTACAGGGGGGTCGTCAAGAACACTGAAGCTTTCTTT.